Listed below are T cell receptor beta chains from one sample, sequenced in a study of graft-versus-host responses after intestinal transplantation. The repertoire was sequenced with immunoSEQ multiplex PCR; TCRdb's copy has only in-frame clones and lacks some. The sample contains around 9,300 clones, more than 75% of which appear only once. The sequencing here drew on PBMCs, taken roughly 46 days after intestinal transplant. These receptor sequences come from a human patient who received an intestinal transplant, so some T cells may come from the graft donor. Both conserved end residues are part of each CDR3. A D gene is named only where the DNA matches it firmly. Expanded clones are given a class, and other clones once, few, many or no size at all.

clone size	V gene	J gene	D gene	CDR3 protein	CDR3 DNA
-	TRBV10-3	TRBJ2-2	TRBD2	CAIRTSGSTGELFF	TGTGCCATCAGGACTAGCGGGAGCACCGGGGAGCTGTTTTTT
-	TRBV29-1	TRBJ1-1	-	CSAHRRSEAFF	TGCAGCGCCCACAGGCGGTCTGAAGCTTTCTTT
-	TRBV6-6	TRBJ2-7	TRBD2	CASSPGAGDYEQYF	TGTGCCAGCAGTCCTGGGGCGGGGGACTACGAGCAGTACTTC
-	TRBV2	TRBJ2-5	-	CASSDQGETQYF	TGTGCCAGCAGCGACCAAGGGGAGACCCAGTACTTC
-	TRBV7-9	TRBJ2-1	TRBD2	CASSLTSGRVDEQFF	TGTGCCAGCAGCCTGACTAGCGGGAGGGTCGATGAGCAGTTCTTC
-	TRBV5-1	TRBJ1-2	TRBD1	CASSPSGTGMNGYTF	TGCGCCAGCAGCCCCAGCGGGACAGGGATGAATGGCTACACCTTC
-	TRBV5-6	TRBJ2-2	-	CASTSFHGGAVTGELFF	TGTGCCAGCACCTCTTTCCACGGAGGGGCGGTCACCGGGGAGCTGTTTTTT
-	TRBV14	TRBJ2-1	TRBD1	CASSQDRDRAYNEQFF	TGTGCCAGCAGCCAAGACCGGGACAGAGCCTACAATGAGCAGTTCTTC
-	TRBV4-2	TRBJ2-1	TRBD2	CASSQGVAGDNEQFF	TGTGCCAGCAGCCAAGGAGTAGCGGGAGACAATGAGCAGTTCTTC
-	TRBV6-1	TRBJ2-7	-	CASSDQRGPYEQYF	TGTGCCAGCAGTGACCAAAGGGGACCCTACGAGCAGTACTTC
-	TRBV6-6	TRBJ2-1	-	CASSYLGAGTSNEQFF	TGTGCCAGCTCCTATCTGGGGGCAGGAACGAGCAATGAGCAGTTCTTC
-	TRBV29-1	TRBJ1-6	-	CSVPTGRRDSPLHF	TGCAGCGTCCCCACAGGGAGGAGGGATTCACCCCTCCACTTT
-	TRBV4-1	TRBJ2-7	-	CASSQVAGQVDEQYF	TGCGCCAGCAGCCAAGTGGCGGGACAAGTGGACGAGCAGTACTTC
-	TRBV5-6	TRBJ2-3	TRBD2	CASSPGLAGADTQYF	TGTGCCAGCAGCCCCGGACTAGCGGGAGCAGATACGCAGTATTTT
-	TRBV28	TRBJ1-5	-	CASQDSSNQPQHF	TGTGCCAGCCAGGACAGCAGCAATCAGCCCCAGCATTTT
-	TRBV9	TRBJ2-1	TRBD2	CASSVGYGSSGSYNEQFF	TGTGCCAGCAGCGTAGGGTATGGTTCTAGCGGGAGTTACAATGAGCAGTTCTTC
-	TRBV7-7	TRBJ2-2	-	CASSLSGGELFF	TGTGCCAGCAGCTTGAGTGGCGGGGAGCTGTTTTTT
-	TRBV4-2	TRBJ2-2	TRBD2	CASSQGLDTGELFF	TGTGCCAGCAGCCAGGGACTAGACACCGGGGAGCTGTTTTTT
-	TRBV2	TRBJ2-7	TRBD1	CASRGSLTGGYEQYF	TGTGCCAGCAGGGGGAGCCTGACAGGGGGCTACGAGCAGTACTTC
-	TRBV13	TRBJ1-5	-	CASSPGPVGNQPQHF	TGTGCCAGCAGCCCGGGCCCCGTGGGGAATCAGCCCCAGCATTTT
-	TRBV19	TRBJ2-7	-	CASSRGYEQYF	TGTGCCAGTAGTAGGGGCTACGAGCAGTACTTC
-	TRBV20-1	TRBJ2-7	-	CSASSGYEQYF	TGCAGTGCTAGTTCCGGGTACGAGCAGTACTTC
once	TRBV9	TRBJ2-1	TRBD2	CASSLSGGTGNEQFF	TGTGCCAGCAGCTTAAGCGGGGGGACGGGTAATGAGCAGTTCTTC
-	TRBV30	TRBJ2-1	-	CAWSPPQKVVVYEQFF	TGTGCCTGGAGTCCCCCCCAAAAAGTGGTCGTTTATGAGCAGTTCTTC
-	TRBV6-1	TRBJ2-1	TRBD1	CASSVGQSRNEQFF	TGTGCCAGCAGTGTGGGACAGTCTCGCAATGAGCAGTTCTTC
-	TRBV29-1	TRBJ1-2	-	CSVVGERNNYGYTF	TGCAGCGTTGTAGGGGAAAGAAATAACTATGGCTACACCTTC
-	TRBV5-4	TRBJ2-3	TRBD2	CASSLSGEADTQYF	TGTGCCAGCAGCCTTAGCGGGGAAGCAGATACGCAGTATTTT
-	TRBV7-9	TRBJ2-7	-	CASLPPGGYEQYF	TGTGCCAGCCTACCCCCCGGGGGCTACGAGCAGTACTTC
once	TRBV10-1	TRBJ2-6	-	CASSGDGQSRANVLTF	TGCGCCAGCAGTGGTGATGGACAAAGTCGGGCCAACGTCCTGACTTTC
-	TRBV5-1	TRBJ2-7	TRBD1	CASSSGQEAHEQYF	TGCGCCAGCAGCTCCGGACAGGAAGCCCACGAGCAGTACTTC
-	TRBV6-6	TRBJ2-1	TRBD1	CASKEGGFYNEQFF	TGTGCCAGCAAGGAAGGGGGCTTCTACAATGAGCAGTTCTTC
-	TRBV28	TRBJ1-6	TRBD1	CASSLRGTGSSYNSPLHF	TGTGCCAGCAGTTTACGGGGGACAGGGAGCTCCTATAATTCACCCCTCCACTTT
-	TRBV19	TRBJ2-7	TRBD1	CASSLRTGGRYEQYF	TGTGCCAGTAGTCTCAGGACAGGGGGGAGATACGAGCAGTACTTC
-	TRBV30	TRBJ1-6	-	CAWSGAVVFYNSPLHF	TGTGCCTGGAGTGGCGCGGTAGTCTTCTATAATTCACCCCTCCACTTT
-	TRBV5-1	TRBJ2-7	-	CASSYSPPDGRYEQYF	TGCGCCAGCAGCTACAGCCCCCCGGACGGGCGCTACGAGCAGTACTTC
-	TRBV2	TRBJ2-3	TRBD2	CASSLLLAGGLVGDTQYF	TGTGCCAGCAGCCTCTTACTAGCGGGAGGTTTAGTAGGAGATACGCAGTATTTT
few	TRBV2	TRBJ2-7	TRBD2	CASMGGLADYEQYF	TGTGCCAGCATGGGGGGACTAGCAGACTACGAGCAGTACTTC
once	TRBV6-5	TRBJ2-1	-	CASSYVPRGRQFF	TGTGCCAGCAGTTACGTACCGCGTGGACGGCAGTTCTTC
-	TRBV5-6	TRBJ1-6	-	CASSPYRSWPGNSPLHF	TGTGCCAGCAGCCCCTATCGGTCGTGGCCGGGAAATTCACCCCTCCACTTT
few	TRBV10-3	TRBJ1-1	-	CAISEAGVNTEAFF	TGTGCCATCAGTGAGGCAGGGGTGAACACTGAAGCTTTCTTT
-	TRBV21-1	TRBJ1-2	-	CASSQNQGGHYGYTF	TGTGCCAGCAGTCAAAACCAGGGGGGCCACTATGGCTACACCTTC
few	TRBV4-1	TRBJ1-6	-	CASSQFGYNSPLHF	TGCGCCAGCAGCCAATTTGGCTATAATTCACCCCTCCACTTT
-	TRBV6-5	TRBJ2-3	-	CATSSQGWTADTQYF	TGTGCCACCAGCTCCCAGGGGTGGACGGCAGATACGCAGTATTTT
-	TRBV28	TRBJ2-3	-	CASSLRMRHTKTDTQYF	TGTGCCAGCAGTTTAAGAATGCGCCATACCAAAACAGATACGCAGTATTTT
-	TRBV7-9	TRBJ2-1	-	CASSPQGWTHNEQFF	TGTGCCAGCAGCCCACAGGGATGGACACACAATGAGCAGTTCTTC